This is a list of T cell receptor beta chains from one sample in a study of shared clonotypes between healthy human individuals. Profiling relied on immunoSEQ multiplex PCR, and the TCRdb table lists in-frame clones only, not all of them. Seen here are 1.5 million to 2.5 million clones, about 95% observed once, and the top ten hold approximately 1.2%. Sequencing input: naive CD8+ T cells sorted from blood. These receptors were taken from a young man in good health. CDR3s include the opening cysteine and the closing phenylalanine or tryptophan. The D gene is left open where the match is weak. Some rows mark clone size as missing; the rest say once, few, many or name a class of expanded clone.

cdr3_length j_call v_call clone_size d_call cdr3_nt cdr3_aa
14 TRBJ2-7 TRBV7-8 . . TGTGCCAGCAGCTTAGAGGACACGACCTACGAGCAGTACTTC CASSLEDTTYEQYF
14 TRBJ2-2 TRBV10-2 once TRBD1 TGCGCCAGCGGGTCGGGACAGGCGGGCGGGGAGCTGTTTTTT CASGSGQAGGELFF
14 TRBJ2-3 TRBV10-3 . TRBD2 TGTGCCATCGCCGCGGGAGGTGGCACAGATACGCAGTATTTT CAIAAGGGTDTQYF
15 TRBJ1-3 TRBV30 . . TGTGCCTGGAGTCCTACGGAAGCCTCTGGAAACACCATATATTTT CAWSPTEASGNTIYF
15 TRBJ2-3 TRBV9 . TRBD2 TGTGCCAGCAGTCAAGCGGGAGCTAGCACAGATACGCAGTATTTT CASSQAGASTDTQYF
14 TRBJ2-7 TRBV6-1 . TRBD2 TGTGCCAGCAGTGAACTAGCGGGAGGCTACGAGCAGTACTTC CASSELAGGYEQYF
14 TRBJ1-5 TRBV13 . . TGTGCCAGCAGCTTAGGACCATTAGATCAGCCCCAGCATTTT CASSLGPLDQPQHF
15 TRBJ2-1 TRBV4-3 . . TGCGCCAGCAGCCAAGACGGGGGAACCTACAATGAGCAGTTCTTC CASSQDGGTYNEQFF
17 TRBJ2-3 TRBV9 . . TGTGCCAGCAGCGCCCGCGGGGAGCCATTCTCCACAGATACGCAGTATTTT CASSARGEPFSTDTQYF
15 TRBJ2-3 TRBV27 . TRBD2 TGTGCCAGCAGTTTAGCAGCGGGAGGGCCAGATACGCAGTATTTT CASSLAAGGPDTQYF
14 TRBJ1-1 TRBV5-1 . TRBD1 TGCGCCAGCAGCTCGGGGACAGGGTTAACTGAAGCTTTCTTT CASSSGTGLTEAFF
13 TRBJ1-1 TRBV2 once TRBD1 TGTGCCAGCAAAGTGACAGGGGGCACTGAAGCTTTCTTT CASKVTGGTEAFF
15 TRBJ2-1 TRBV30 . TRBD2 TGTGCCTGGAGTGTACAAGCGGGAGCCTACAATGAGCAGTTCTTC CAWSVQAGAYNEQFF
17 TRBJ2-3 TRBV4-1 . TRBD2 TGCGCCAGCAGCCAAGGACTAGCGACTCGTAGGGGAGATACGCAGTATTTT CASSQGLATRRGDTQYF
19 TRBJ2-5 TRBV28 . TRBD2 TGTGCCAGCAGTGTCACCGGGACTAGCGGGAGGGAGATGGAGGAGACCCAGTACTTC CASSVTGTSGREMEETQYF
13 TRBJ2-7 TRBV27 . TRBD2 TGTGCCAGCAGTCCGGGACTAGCCTACGAGCAGTACTTC CASSPGLAYEQYF
16 TRBJ2-1 TRBV14 . . TGTGCCAGCAGCCAAGAGAGCCTAGTCTCCTACAATGAGCAGTTCTTC CASSQESLVSYNEQFF
13 TRBJ1-1 TRBV5-6 . . TGTGCCAGCAGCCCGGGGACCCACACTGAAGCTTTCTTT CASSPGTHTEAFF
14 TRBJ1-5 TRBV27 . . TGTGCCAGCAGAGGGGGGGCCAGCAATCAGCCCCAGCATTTT CASRGGASNQPQHF
12 TRBJ2-7 TRBV6-5 . . TGTGCCAGCAGTCCCCCCTCCGGCGAGCAGTACTTC CASSPPSGEQYF
14 TRBJ1-4 TRBV2 . . TGTGCCAGCAGTGAAGGGCGTCCAGGAGAAAAACTGTTTTTT CASSEGRPGEKLFF
16 TRBJ1-3 TRBV4-3 . . TGCGCCAGCAGCCAAGAAACAGAGGGAATTGGAAACACCATATATTTT CASSQETEGIGNTIYF
13 TRBJ2-7 TRBV11-2 once . TGTGCCAGCAGCTTAGCGGGATCATACGAGCAGTACTTC CASSLAGSYEQYF
15 TRBJ2-7 TRBV5-6 . TRBD2 TGTGCCAGCAGCTTGGACACGGGAGGGCCTCTCGAGCAGTACTTC CASSLDTGGPLEQYF
17 TRBJ2-3 TRBV7-3 . . TGTGCCAGCAGCCCCCTTCTGGGGAAACCTAGCACAGATACGCAGTATTTT CASSPLLGKPSTDTQYF
12 TRBJ2-7 TRBV5-6 . . TGTGCCAGCAGCTTGGCCAACTACGAGCAGTACTTC CASSLANYEQYF
16 TRBJ1-1 TRBV11-1 . . TGTGCCAGCAGCTTTTACGCAGCCACCCTGGGCACTGAAGCTTTCTTT CASSFYAATLGTEAFF
15 TRBJ2-1 TRBV4-1 . . TGCGCCAGCAGCCGTCGACTCGATCAATCGAATGAGCAGTTCTTC CASSRRLDQSNEQFF
16 TRBJ2-3 TRBV4-1 . . TGCGCCAGCAGCCAAGATCCAACACCCCGCACAGATACGCAGTATTTT CASSQDPTPRTDTQYF
13 TRBJ2-5 TRBV10-1 . . TGCGCCAGCAGTGAGGGTAACGAGGAGACCCAGTACTTC CASSEGNEETQYF
13 TRBJ1-1 TRBV27 once TRBD1 TGTGCCAGCAGTTTATCAGGGACAGCCCCAGTCTTCTTT CASSLSGTAPVFF
15 TRBJ2-7 TRBV6-1 . . TGTGCCAGCAGTGAAATAGACGGTATTTCCTACGAGCAGTACTTC CASSEIDGISYEQYF
14 TRBJ2-7 TRBV27 . . TGTGCCAGCAGTTTAAATCCAGGAATATACGAGCAGTACTTC CASSLNPGIYEQYF
16 TRBJ2-7 TRBV9 . TRBD2 TGTGCCAGCAGCGTAGGGGGGGTAGCGGGCACCTACGAGCAGTACTTC CASSVGGVAGTYEQYF
16 TRBJ2-3 TRBV7-9 . TRBD1 TGTGCCAGCAGCTCAACCTGGGACAGGGAGGGCGATACGCAGTATTTT CASSSTWDREGDTQYF
13 TRBJ1-2 TRBV9 . . TGTGCCAGCAGCGCCTGGGGTGAAGGTGGCTACACCTTC CASSAWGEGGYTF
18 TRBJ2-3 TRBV4-3 . TRBD2 TGCGCCAGCAGCCAAGATTGGAGACTAGCGGGATGGACAGATACGCAGTATTTT CASSQDWRLAGWTDTQYF
16 TRBJ2-7 TRBV7-9 . TRBD1 TGTGCCAGCAGCTTAGAACTCGGGACAGGTTCCTACGAGCAGTACTTC CASSLELGTGSYEQYF
15 TRBJ1-3 TRBV9 . . TGTGCCAGCAGCGTAGACATAATGGACGGAAACACCATATATTTT CASSVDIMDGNTIYF
15 TRBJ1-4 TRBV9 . TRBD1 TGTGCCAGCAGCGTAGCGGGGACAGGGGAGGAAAAACTGTTTTTT CASSVAGTGEEKLFF